The 8 T cell receptor beta chains below all came from one sample that was sequenced in a study of CD8+ T cells in alopecia areata. After pooling, cutaneous lymph node cells were sorted with CD4, CD8alpha, NKG2D, NKG2ACE and other markers. TCR sequencing used cDNA made by reverse transcription of extracted RNA. TCRdb's copy holds only in-frame clones and misses some; the assay was immunoSEQ multiplex PCR. The sample was found to contain 290,000 or so clones, and every one recurs. Sequencing was done on a sample of CD4+ T cells sorted from a lymph node. These receptors originate from a C3H/HeJ mouse with alopecia areata. The MHC haplotype of the strain is H2-k.

This clone has a handful of counts. Mouse gene names apply. The CDR3 end lies 4 residues beyond the end of the read and is filled in from the germline J gene. The V call is TRBV13-3, the J call TRBJ2-3; the match to TRBD2 covers 8 bases. With V trimmed by 0 bases and J by 1 base, 4 bases remained unmatched. The CDR3 is made up of 16 amino acids. In germline, CDR1 is NNHDY, CDR2 SYVADS. CDR3 DNA (partial): TGTGCCAGCAGTGATGCTAGGGGGGGCGGTGCAGAA. It yields the protein CASSDARGGGAE. In full, the CDR3 is CASSDARGGGAETLYF.

Note on this clone: The gene names here belong to mouse. The CDR3 goes on 4 residues after the read ends, and that part is filled in from the germline J gene. The rearrangement joins TRBV5 to TRBJ2-1; 9 bases align to TRBD2. V lost 4 bases, J lost 5 bases, and 6 bases stayed unmatched. The germline CDR1 and CDR2 sequences are LGHNA and YNLKQL (reference sequence). The length of the CDR3 is 15 residues. The CDR3: CASSPTWGGDAEQFF. The part of the CDR3 DNA that was read is TGTGCCAGCAGCCCCACCTGGGGGGGGGATGCT.

Comment on this clone: Gene labels here are mouse ones. The sequenced fragment ends 4 residues before the CDR3 boundary, so the rest is inferred from the germline J gene. The chain combines TRBV5 with TRBJ2-5; 7 bases are a match to TRBD1. V gave up 1 base and J gave up 3 bases; unmatched junction bases: 1. CDR3 size: 14 residues. Germline CDR1 reads LGHNA; CDR2 reads YNLKQL (reference sequence). Partial CDR3 DNA: TGTGCCAGCAGCCAAGCCAGGGGGCAAGAC. As protein: CASSQARGQD. The full CDR3 protein is CASSQARGQDTQYF.

At least ten counts were recorded for this clone. Germline and genes here are mouse. The DNA ends 4 residues before the CDR3 does, and the rest of the CDR3 is filled in from the germline J gene. The chain uses TRBV1 and TRBJ1-2, with 8 nucleotides matching TRBD1. This CDR3 is 16 amino acids long. Trimming took 0 bases from V and 3 from J; bases not matched to a gene: 6. Germline CDR1 and CDR2: NSQYPW and LRSPGD (reference sequence). CDR3 bases read: TGCACCTGCAGTGCAGATCGGACAGGGTATCACTCC. Translated: CTCSADRTGYHS. The complete CDR3 sequence is CTCSADRTGYHSDYTF.

This clone occurred a few times. The genes are named according to mouse. From the germline J gene comes the end of the CDR3, since the read stops 4 residues before it. V usage is TRBV5 and J usage is TRBJ2-5; 11 bases are shared with TRBD2. Germline V CDR1 and CDR2: LGHNA, YNLKQL (reference sequence). This CDR3 comprises 15 residues. This CDR3 reads CASSSLGGRRDTQYF. CDR3 DNA, as far as it was read: TGTGCCAGCAGCTCACTGGGGGGGCGCCGAGAC.

As to this clone: Gene names denote mouse genes. The read finishes 4 residues shy of the CDR3 end, and the germline J gene is used to complete it. The chain is built from TRBV5 and TRBJ2-7; 8 bases align to TRBD2. Germline V gene sequence: CDR1 LGHNA, CDR2 YNLKQL (reference sequence). CDR3 length equals 16 residues. The J segment lost 0 bases and the V segment lost 0 bases, leaving 4 bases of the junction unmatched. Partial CDR3 DNA: TGTGCCAGCAGCCAAGATGGCTGGGGGGTCTCCTAT. This sequence encodes CASSQDGWGVSY. The complete CDR3 protein is CASSQDGWGVSYEQYF.

This clone showed up just a few times. The gene names given are mouse names. The read ends 4 residues before the CDR3 terminus; that terminus is restored from the germline J gene. The chain joins TRBV13-3 to TRBJ2-2; D not resolved. CDR3 size: 15 residues. Trimming removed 0 bases from V and 2 bases from J, with 8 bases in between. Germline V gene data show CDR1 as NNHDY and CDR2 as SYVADS. CDR3 bases read: TGTGCCAGCAGTGATGCACAGCAGAACACCGGG. Translating gives CASSDAQQNTG. In full, the CDR3 is CASSDAQQNTGQLYF.

This clone was seen a few times. Genes and germline are mouse. The CDR3 extends 4 residues past the end of the read, so its final part is completed from the germline J gene. This sample also contains other DNA sequences that code for the same CDR3. The chain combines TRBV5 with TRBJ1-2; possible D gene TRBD1, 5 bases. Per the germline V gene, CDR1 is LGHNA and CDR2 is YNLKQL (reference sequence). CDR3 length equals 14 residues. The germline V and J ends were trimmed by 0 bases and 3 bases, with 8 bases remaining between them. The covered CDR3 bases are TGTGCCAGCAGCCAAGATGGGGGGGACTCC. Protein product: CASSQDGGDS. The full CDR3 is CASSQDGGDSDYTF.